The sequence of this T cell receptor beta chain was determined in a study of shared clonotypes between healthy human individuals. The study's findings and limits: Enrolling few donors narrowed the genetic and exposure-history diversity that was represented.

On this clone itself: Antigen specificity is unknown.

CDR3 size: 14 residues. CDR1 is MDHEN, CDR2 SYDVKM, per germline. V was shortened by 7 bases and J by 6 bases, with 19 bases between the two germline ends. Donors, healthy HIV-negative adults, lacked recent acute infections or vaccinations. The protocol was immunoSEQ multiplex PCR, while the TCRdb copy is restricted to in-frame clones and leaves out a portion. The sample yields around 120,000 clones, 67% seen once. The source is a woman aged 25-40 years in good health. Sequenced material: memory CD8+ T cells sorted from blood. Subset defined: CD45RO+ cells pooled with CCR7-negative TemRA cells. This rearrangement joins TRBV28 to TRBJ2-7; tentatively, D is TRBD1 or TRBD2 (5 bases each). CDR3 sequence: CASTYSGPSSEQYF. The CDR3 DNA follows: TGTGCCAGCACTTACTCGGGACCCTCGAGCGAGCAGTACTTC.